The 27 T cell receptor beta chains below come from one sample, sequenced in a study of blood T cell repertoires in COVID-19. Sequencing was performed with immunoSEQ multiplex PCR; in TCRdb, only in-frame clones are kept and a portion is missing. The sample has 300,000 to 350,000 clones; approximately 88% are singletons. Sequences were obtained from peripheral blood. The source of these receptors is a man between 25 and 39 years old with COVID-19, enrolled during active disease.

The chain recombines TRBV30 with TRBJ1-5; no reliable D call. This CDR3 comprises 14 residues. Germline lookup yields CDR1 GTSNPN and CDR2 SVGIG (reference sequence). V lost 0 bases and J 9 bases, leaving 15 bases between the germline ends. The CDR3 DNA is TGTGCCTGGAGTGTACCGTCGGGAGAGGCGCCCCAGCATTTT. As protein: CAWSVPSGEAPQHF.

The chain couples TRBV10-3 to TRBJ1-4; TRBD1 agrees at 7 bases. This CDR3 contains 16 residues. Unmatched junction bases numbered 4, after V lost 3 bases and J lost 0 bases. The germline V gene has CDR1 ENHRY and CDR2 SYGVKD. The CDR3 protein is CAISDGGQSTNEKLFF. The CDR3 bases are TGTGCCATCAGTGATGGGGGACAGTCAACTAATGAAAAACTGTTTTTT.

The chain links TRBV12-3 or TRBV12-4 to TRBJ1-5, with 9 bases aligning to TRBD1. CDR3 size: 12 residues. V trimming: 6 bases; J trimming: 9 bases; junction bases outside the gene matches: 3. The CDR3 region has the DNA TGTGCCAGCAGGGGACAGGGTTTGCCCCAGCATTTT. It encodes CASRGQGLPQHF.

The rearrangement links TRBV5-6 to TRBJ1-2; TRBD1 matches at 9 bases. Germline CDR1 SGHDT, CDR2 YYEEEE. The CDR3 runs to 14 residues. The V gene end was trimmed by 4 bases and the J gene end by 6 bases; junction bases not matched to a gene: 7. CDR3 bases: TGTGCCAGCAGCCCAGGGACAGGGTGGAATGGCTACACCTTC. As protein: CASSPGTGWNGYTF. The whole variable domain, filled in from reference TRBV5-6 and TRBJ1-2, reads DAGVTQSPTHLIKTRGQQVTLRCSPKSGHDTVSWYQQALGQGPQFIFQYYEEEERQRGNFPDRFSGHQFPNYSSELNVNALLLGDSALYLCASSPGTGWNGYTFGSGTRLTVV.

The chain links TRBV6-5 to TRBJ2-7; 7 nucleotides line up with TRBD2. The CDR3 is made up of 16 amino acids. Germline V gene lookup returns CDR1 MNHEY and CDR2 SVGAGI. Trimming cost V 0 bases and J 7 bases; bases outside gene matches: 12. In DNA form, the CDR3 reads TGTGCCAGCAGTTACTCGGGTGGGCGGGAGTTTCGGGAGCAGTACTTC. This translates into CASSYSGGREFREQYF.

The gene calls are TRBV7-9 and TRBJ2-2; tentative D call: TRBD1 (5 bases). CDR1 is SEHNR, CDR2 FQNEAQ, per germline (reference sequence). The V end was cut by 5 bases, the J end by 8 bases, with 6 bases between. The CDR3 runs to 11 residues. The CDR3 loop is CASSRQGELFF. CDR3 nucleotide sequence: TGTGCCAGCAGCCGACAGGGGGAGCTGTTTTTT.

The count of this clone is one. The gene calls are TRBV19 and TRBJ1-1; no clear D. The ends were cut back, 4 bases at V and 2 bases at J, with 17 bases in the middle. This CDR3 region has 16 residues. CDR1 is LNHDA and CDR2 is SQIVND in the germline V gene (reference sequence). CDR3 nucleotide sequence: TGTGCCAGTAGTACTCCGGCTAGTCCCGTAAACACTGAAGCTTTCTTT. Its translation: CASSTPASPVNTEAFF.

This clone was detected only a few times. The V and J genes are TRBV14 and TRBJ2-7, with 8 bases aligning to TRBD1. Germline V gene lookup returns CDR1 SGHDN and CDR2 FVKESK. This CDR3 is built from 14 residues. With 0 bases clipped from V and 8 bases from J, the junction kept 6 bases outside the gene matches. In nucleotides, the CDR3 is TGTGCCAGCAGCCAAGATCTCTGGGACAGGAAGCAGTACTTC. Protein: CASSQDLWDRKQYF.

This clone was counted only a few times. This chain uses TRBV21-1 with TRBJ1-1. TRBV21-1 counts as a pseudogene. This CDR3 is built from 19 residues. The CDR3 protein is CASSRTTGLTQPENTEAFF. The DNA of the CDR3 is TGTGCCAGCAGCAGAACGACTGGCCTGACTCAGCCCGAGAACACTGAAGCTTTCTTT.

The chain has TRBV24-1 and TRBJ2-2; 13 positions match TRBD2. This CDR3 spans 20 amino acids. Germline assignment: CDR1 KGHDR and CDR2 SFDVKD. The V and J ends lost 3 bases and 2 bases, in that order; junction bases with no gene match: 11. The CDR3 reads CATSDPTSGRASLNTGELFF. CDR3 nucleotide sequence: TGTGCCACCAGTGATCCAACTAGCGGGAGGGCCTCATTAAACACCGGGGAGCTGTTTTTT.

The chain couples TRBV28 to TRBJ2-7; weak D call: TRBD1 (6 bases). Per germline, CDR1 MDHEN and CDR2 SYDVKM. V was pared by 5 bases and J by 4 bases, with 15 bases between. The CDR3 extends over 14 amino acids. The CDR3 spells CASSLIRDIYEQYF. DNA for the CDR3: TGTGCCAGCAGTCTCATCCGGGACATATACGAGCAGTACTTC. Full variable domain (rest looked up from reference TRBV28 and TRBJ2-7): DVKVTQSSRYLVKRTGEKVFLECVQDMDHENMFWYRQDPGLGLRLIYFSYDVKMKEKGDIPEGYSVSREKKERFSLILESASTNQTSMYLCASSLIRDIYEQYFGPGTRLTVT.

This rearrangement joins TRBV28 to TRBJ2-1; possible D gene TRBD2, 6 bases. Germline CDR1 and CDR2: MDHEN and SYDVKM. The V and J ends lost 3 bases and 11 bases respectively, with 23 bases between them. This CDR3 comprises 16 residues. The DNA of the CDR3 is TGTGCCAGCAGTTTCCGAGGGAGTAGCGGCGGAGCAAAGCAGTTCTTC. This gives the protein CASSFRGSSGGAKQFF.

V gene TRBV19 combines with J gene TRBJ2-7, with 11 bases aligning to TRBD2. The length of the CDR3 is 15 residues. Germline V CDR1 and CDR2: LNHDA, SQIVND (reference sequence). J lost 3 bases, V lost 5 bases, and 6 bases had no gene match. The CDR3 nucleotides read TGTGCCAGTAGTGTGGGACTAGCGGTAGTCTACGAGCAGTACTTC. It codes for CASSVGLAVVYEQYF. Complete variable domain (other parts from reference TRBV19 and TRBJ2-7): DGGITQSPKYLFRKEGQNVTLSCEQNLNHDAMYWYRQDPGQGLRLIYYSQIVNDFQKGDIAEGYSVSREKKESFPLTVTSAQKNPTAFYLCASSVGLAVVYEQYFGPGTRLTVT.

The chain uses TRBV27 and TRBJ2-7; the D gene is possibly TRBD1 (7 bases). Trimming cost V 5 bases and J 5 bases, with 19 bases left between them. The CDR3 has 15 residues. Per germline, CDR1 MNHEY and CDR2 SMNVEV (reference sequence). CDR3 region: CASSPRGTEVHEQYF. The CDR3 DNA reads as TGTGCCAGCAGTCCCCGCGGGACAGAGGTCCACGAGCAGTACTTC.

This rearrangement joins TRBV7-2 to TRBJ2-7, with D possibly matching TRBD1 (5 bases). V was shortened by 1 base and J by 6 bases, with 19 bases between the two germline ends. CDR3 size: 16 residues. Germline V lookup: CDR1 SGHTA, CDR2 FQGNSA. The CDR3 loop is CASSLVSTASPFEQYF. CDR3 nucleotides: TGTGCCAGCAGCTTAGTTTCGACAGCCTCTCCTTTCGAGCAGTACTTC.

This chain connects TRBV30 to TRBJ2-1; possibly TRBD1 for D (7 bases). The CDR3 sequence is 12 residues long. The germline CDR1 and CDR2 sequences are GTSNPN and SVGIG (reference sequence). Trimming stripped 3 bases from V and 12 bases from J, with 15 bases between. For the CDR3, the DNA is TGTGCCTGGAGCGGGGGACAGTCGGTGCAGTTCTTC. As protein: CAWSGGQSVQFF.

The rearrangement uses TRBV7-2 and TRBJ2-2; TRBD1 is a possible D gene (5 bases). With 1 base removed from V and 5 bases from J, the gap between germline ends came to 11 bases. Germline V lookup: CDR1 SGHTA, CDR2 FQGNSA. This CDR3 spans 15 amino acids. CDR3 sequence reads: CASSLGAGRTGELFF. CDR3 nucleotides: TGTGCCAGCAGCTTAGGGGCAGGGCGGACCGGGGAGCTGTTTTTT.

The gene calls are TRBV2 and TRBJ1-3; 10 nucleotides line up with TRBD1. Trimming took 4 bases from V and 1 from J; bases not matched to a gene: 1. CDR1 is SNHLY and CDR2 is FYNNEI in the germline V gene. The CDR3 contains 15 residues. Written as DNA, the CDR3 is TGTGCCAGCAGTGGGGACAGGGGTTCTGGAAACACCATATATTTT. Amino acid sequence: CASSGDRGSGNTIYF. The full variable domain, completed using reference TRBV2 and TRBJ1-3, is EPEVTQTPSHQVTQMGQEVILRCVPISNHLYFYWYRQILGQKVEFLVSFYNNEISEKSEIFDDQFSVERPDGSNFTLKIRSTKLEDSAMYFCASSGDRGSGNTIYFGEGSWLTVV.

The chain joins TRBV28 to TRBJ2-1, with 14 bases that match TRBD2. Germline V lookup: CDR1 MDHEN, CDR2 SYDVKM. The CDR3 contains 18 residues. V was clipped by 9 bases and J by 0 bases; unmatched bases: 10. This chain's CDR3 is CASRKGLAGVNSYNEQFF. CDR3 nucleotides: TGTGCCAGTAGAAAGGGACTAGCGGGAGTAAACTCCTACAATGAGCAGTTCTTC.

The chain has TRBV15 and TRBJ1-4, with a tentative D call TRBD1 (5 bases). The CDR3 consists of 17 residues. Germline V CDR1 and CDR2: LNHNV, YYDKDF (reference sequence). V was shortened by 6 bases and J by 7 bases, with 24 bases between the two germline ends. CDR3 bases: TGTGCCACCAGTCCCGGTGGGGGGGTGGTCGAAGGTGAAAAACTGTTTTTT. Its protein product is CATSPGGGVVEGEKLFF.

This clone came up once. The CDR3 region has the DNA TGTGCCAGCAGCCTCAGCGGGGGGACCTCCTACGAGCAGTACTTC. Amino acids: CASSLSGGTSYEQYF. This rearrangement joins TRBV7-2 to TRBJ2-7; 9 bases map to TRBD2. The CDR3 consists of 15 residues. V lost 5 bases to trimming and J lost 0 bases; unmatched junction nucleotides: 5. Germline V gene sequence: CDR1 SGHTA, CDR2 FQGNSA. Full variable domain (rest looked up from reference TRBV7-2 and TRBJ2-7): GAGVSQSPSNKVTEKGKDVELRCDPISGHTALYWYRQSLGQGLEFLIYFQGNSAPDKSGLPSDRFSAERTGGSVSTLTIQRTQQEDSAVYLCASSLSGGTSYEQYFGPGTRLTVT.

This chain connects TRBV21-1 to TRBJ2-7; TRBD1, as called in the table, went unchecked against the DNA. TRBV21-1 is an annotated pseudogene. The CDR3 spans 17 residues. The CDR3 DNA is TGTGCCAGCAGCAAAGACATTCCGGGACAGGTTCTCTACGAGCAGTACTTC. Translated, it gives CASSKDIPGQVLYEQYF.

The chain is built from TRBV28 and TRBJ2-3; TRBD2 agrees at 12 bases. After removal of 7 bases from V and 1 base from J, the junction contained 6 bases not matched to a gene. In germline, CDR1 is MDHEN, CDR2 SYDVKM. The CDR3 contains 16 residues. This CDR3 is CASTSGRGTRTDTQYF. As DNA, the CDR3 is TGTGCCAGCACTAGCGGGAGGGGGACTCGCACAGATACGCAGTATTTT.

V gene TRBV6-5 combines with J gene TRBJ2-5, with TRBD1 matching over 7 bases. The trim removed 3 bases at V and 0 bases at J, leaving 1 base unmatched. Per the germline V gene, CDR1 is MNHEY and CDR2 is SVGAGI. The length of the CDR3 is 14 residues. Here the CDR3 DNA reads TGTGCCAGCAGTTATGGACAGGACCAAGAGACCCAGTACTTC. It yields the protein CASSYGQDQETQYF.

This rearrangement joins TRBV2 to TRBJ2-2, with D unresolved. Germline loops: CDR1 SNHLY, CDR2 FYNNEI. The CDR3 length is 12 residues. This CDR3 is CVTRSDTGELFF. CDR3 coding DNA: TGTGTGACGAGGTCGGACACCGGGGAGCTGTTTTTT.

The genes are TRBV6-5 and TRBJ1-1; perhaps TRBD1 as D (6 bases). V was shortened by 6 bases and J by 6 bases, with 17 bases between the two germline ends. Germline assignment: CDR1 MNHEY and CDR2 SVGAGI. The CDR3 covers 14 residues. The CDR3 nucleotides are TGTGCCAGCAGACGACGTCAGGGGAATGCTGAAGCTTTCTTT. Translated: CASRRRQGNAEAFF.

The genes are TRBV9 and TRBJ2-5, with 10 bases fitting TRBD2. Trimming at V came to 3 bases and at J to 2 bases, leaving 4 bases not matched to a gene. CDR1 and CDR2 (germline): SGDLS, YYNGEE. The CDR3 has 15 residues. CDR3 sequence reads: CASSALLAGQETQYF. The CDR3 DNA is TGTGCCAGCAGCGCGTTACTAGCGGGGCAAGAGACCCAGTACTTC.